Described below is a single T cell receptor beta chain sequence and its context. These data originate in a study of blood T cell repertoires in COVID-19. Study-level information: The origin of the acute and convalescent COVID-19 samples was the United States, Italy and Spain.

The length of the CDR3 is 12 residues. CDR1 MDHEN and CDR2 SYDVKM come from the germline V gene. Trimming took 5 bases from V and 7 from J, leaving 11 bases between them. Clones were read by immunoSEQ multiplex PCR, and TCRdb kept only the in-frame ones, dropping some. The sample includes 70,000 to 95,000 clones, 88% of them seen just once. This chain connects TRBV28 to TRBJ1-1; no clear D. The source of this sequence is a woman older than 75 with acute or convalescent COVID-19. The specimen sequenced was peripheral blood. The CDR3 loop reads CASSLYGSEAFF. In DNA, the CDR3 is TGTGCCAGCAGTCTCTATGGGAGTGAAGCTTTCTTT.